These 21 T cell receptor beta chains were all obtained from the same sample, sequenced in a study of cytomegalovirus exposure and HLA in healthy donors. 60 Vbeta and 13 Jbeta primers were used in PCR. Sequenced by immunoSEQ multiplex PCR; TCRdb stores in-frame clones only, minus some. Here the sample spans 120,000 or so clones, approximately 81% being singletons. Sequencing was carried out using PBMCs. The source of these receptors is a young man in good health and CMV-seronegative.

The rearrangement links TRBV9 to TRBJ2-3, with 9 bases identical to TRBD2. In germline, CDR1 is SGDLS, CDR2 YYNGEE. CDR3 length equals 14 residues. J was trimmed by 4 bases and V by 6 bases; bases with no gene match: 6. The DNA of the CDR3 is TGTGCCAGCACCTCTAGCGGGAACCCAGATACGCAGTATTTT. The encoded protein is CASTSSGNPDTQYF.

In this sample, this clone turned up once. This chain joins TRBV9 and TRBJ1-4; D perhaps matches TRBD1 (5 bases). The CDR3 consists of 14 residues. Trimming pared 7 bases from V and 0 bases from J, leaving 10 bases between. Per germline, CDR1 SGDLS and CDR2 YYNGEE. The CDR3 is CASGPQATNEKLFF. The CDR3, as DNA: TGTGCCAGCGGGCCACAGGCAACTAATGAAAAACTGTTTTTT. The full variable domain, completed using reference TRBV9 and TRBJ1-4, is DSGVTQTPKHLITATGQRVTLRCSPRSGDLSVYWYQQSLDQGLQFLIQYYNGEERAKGNILERFSAQQFPDLHSELNLSSLELGDSALYFCASGPQATNEKLFFGSGTQLSVL.

The J gene is TRBJ2-3, the V gene TRBV15; TRBD2 matches 7 bases. CDR3 size: 14 residues. Per the germline V gene, CDR1 is LNHNV and CDR2 is YYDKDF (reference sequence). The V gene end was trimmed by 3 bases and the J gene end by 0 bases; junction bases not matched to a gene: 0. CDR3 in DNA: TGTGCCACCAGCAGGGGAGGGAGCACAGATACGCAGTATTTT. Protein product: CATSRGGSTDTQYF.

The CDR3 coding sequence is TGTGCCAGCAGCTTGCTGGGCGCGGGAGGGACAGATACGCAGTATTTT. The encoded protein is CASSLLGAGGTDTQYF. This chain joins TRBV5-4 and TRBJ2-3; 9 bases line up with TRBD2. V gave up 1 base and J gave up 3 bases; unmatched junction bases: 6. The V gene's germline CDR1 is SGHNT and CDR2 YYREEE (reference sequence). CDR3 size: 16 residues.

V and J are TRBV7-9 and TRBJ2-7, with 8 bases that match TRBD2. Per germline, CDR1 SEHNR and CDR2 FQNEAQ (reference sequence). Losses at the gene ends were 5 bases for V and 3 bases for J; bases not matched to a gene: 3. The CDR3 contains 13 residues. The CDR3 region has the DNA TGTGCCAGCAGCCCCAGCGGGAGCTACGAGCAGTACGTC. This codes for CASSPSGSYEQYV.

V usage is TRBV28 and J usage is TRBJ1-1; D possibly corresponds to TRBD1 (5 bases). V dropped 5 bases and J dropped 5 bases, with 9 bases sitting between them. The CDR3 runs 12 residues. Germline CDR1 reads MDHEN; CDR2 reads SYDVKM. As DNA, the CDR3 is TGTGCCAGCAGTATTAGACAGACTGAAGCTTTCTTT. Its protein is CASSIRQTEAFF.

This rearrangement joins TRBV6-1 to TRBJ2-1; D possibly corresponds to TRBD2 (6 bases). The CDR3 spans 15 residues. From germline, CDR1 is MNHNS and CDR2 SASEGT. Trimming left V 7 bases short and J 4 bases short, with 17 bases between. The CDR3 reads CASTPWEAEYNEQFF. As DNA, the CDR3 is TGTGCCAGCACGCCCTGGGAGGCCGAATACAATGAGCAGTTCTTC.

The rearrangement joins TRBV6-5 to TRBJ1-2; D is possibly TRBD1 (6 bases). CDR1 is MNHEY, CDR2 SVGAGI, per germline. The CDR3 extends over 12 amino acids. The V end was cut by 10 bases, the J end by 2 bases, with 11 bases between. The CDR3 loop reads CATRQVNYGYTF. In nucleotides, the CDR3 is TGTGCCACTAGACAGGTGAACTATGGCTACACCTTC.

The rearrangement uses TRBV27 and TRBJ2-1, with D perhaps matching TRBD1 (5 bases). Trimming shortened V by 6 bases and J by 7 bases, and 25 bases separated the two germline ends. The germline gives CDR1 MNHEY, CDR2 SMNVEV (reference sequence). CDR3 size: 17 residues. For the CDR3, the DNA is TGTGCCAGCAGCCGACGGCTCAGACAGCTACCCGGGAATGAGCAGTTCTTC. The encoded protein is CASSRRLRQLPGNEQFF.

This clone was counted a single time. The V and J genes are TRBV11-2 and TRBJ2-1, with 8 bases that match TRBD2. With 2 bases clipped from V and 8 bases from J, the junction kept 8 bases outside the gene matches. The CDR3 covers 15 residues. Germline assignment: CDR1 SGHAT and CDR2 FQNNGV. This chain's CDR3 is CASSLTGGLIHEQFF. The DNA of the CDR3 is TGTGCCAGCAGCTTAACGGGAGGGCTGATCCATGAGCAGTTCTTC.

The chain is built from TRBV10-2 and TRBJ2-7; weak D call: TRBD2 (5 bases). The germline V and J ends were trimmed by 7 bases and 7 bases, with 17 bases remaining between them. Germline V gene data show CDR1 as WSHSY and CDR2 as SAAADI. The CDR3 covers 13 residues. The CDR3 coding sequence is TGCGCCAGCAACCCGGGCCATCCGGGGGAGCAGTACGTC. Its protein product is CASNPGHPGEQYV.

This chain connects TRBV10-3 to TRBJ2-7; 9 bases match TRBD2. CDR1 ENHRY and CDR2 SYGVKD come from the germline V gene. The CDR3 extends over 14 amino acids. V lost 11 bases and J lost 7; bases outside the gene matches: 15. The DNA for the CDR3 is TGTGCCTCCAGAGGTAGCGGGGGAAATTGGGAGCAGTACTTC. Protein sequence: CASRGSGGNWEQYF.

The J gene is TRBJ2-3, the V gene TRBV30, with unresolved D. With 7 bases removed from V and 5 bases from J, the gap between germline ends came to 13 bases. The V gene's germline CDR1 is GTSNPN and CDR2 SVGIG (reference sequence). There are 12 residues in the CDR3. CDR3 region: CAFDTQEDTQYF. CDR3 nucleotide sequence: TGTGCCTTCGACACCCAGGAAGATACGCAGTATTTT.

The V gene is TRBV18, the J gene TRBJ1-1, with TRBD1 matching over 9 bases. Germline values: CDR1 KGHSH, CDR2 LQKENI. This CDR3 spans 13 amino acids. The V and J ends lost 8 bases and 1 base, in that order; junction bases with no gene match: 2. The CDR3: CASQGQGNTEAFF. As DNA, the CDR3 is TGTGCCAGCCAGGGACAGGGGAACACTGAAGCTTTCTTT.

This chain links TRBV4-1 with TRBJ1-2; TRBD1 matches at 8 bases. CDR3 length: 16 residues. The V segment lost 0 bases and the J segment 2 bases; nucleotides outside the gene matches: 5. Per the germline V gene, CDR1 is MGHRA and CDR2 is YSYEKL. The CDR3, as DNA: TGCGCCAGCAGCCAAGACAGGGGGCGAACAAACTATGGCTACACCTTC. Its protein product is CASSQDRGRTNYGYTF.

The table lists this clone with a count of one. The chain couples TRBV18 to TRBJ2-5, with D perhaps TRBD2 (6 bases). Germline V gives CDR1 KGHSH, CDR2 LQKENI. V lost 3 bases to trimming and J lost 3 bases, with 11 bases between them. The CDR3 covers 14 residues. The CDR3 DNA reads as TGTGCCAGCTCACCTAACCCGGGAGAAGAGACCCAGTACTTC. Translated, it gives CASSPNPGEETQYF.

This rearrangement joins TRBV30 to TRBJ2-5; D perhaps matches TRBD2 (5 bases). V gave up 2 bases and J gave up 7 bases, with 20 bases separating them. Germline loops: CDR1 GTSNPN, CDR2 SVGIG (reference sequence). The CDR3 runs 15 residues. CDR3 protein: CAWSPTNSERATQYF. The DNA of the CDR3 is TGTGCCTGGAGTCCCACCAATAGCGAGAGGGCGACCCAGTACTTC.

This sequence joins TRBV19 and TRBJ2-1, with TRBD2 matching over 8 bases. The germline V gene encodes CDR1 LNHDA and CDR2 SQIVND (reference sequence). V lost 2 bases and J lost 3; bases outside the gene matches: 9. The CDR3 extends over 17 amino acids. CDR3 amino acids: CASSILAGQNFYNEQFF. The CDR3 nucleotides read TGTGCCAGTAGTATACTAGCGGGCCAGAACTTCTACAATGAGCAGTTCTTC. Combining the CDR3 with reference TRBV19 and TRBJ2-1 gives the whole variable domain DGGITQSPKYLFRKEGQNVTLSCEQNLNHDAMYWYRQDPGQGLRLIYYSQIVNDFQKGDIAEGYSVSREKKESFPLTVTSAQKNPTAFYLCASSILAGQNFYNEQFFGPGTRLTVL.

DNA for the CDR3: TGTGCCAGCAGTTATTCCAGGGCCTCGGATGAAAAACTGTTTTTT. Encoded protein: CASSYSRASDEKLFF. The chain links TRBV6-5 to TRBJ1-4; D possibly corresponds to TRBD1 (5 bases). Trimming took off 3 bases at V and 6 bases at J, with 14 bases between the two ends. The CDR3 is 15 residues long. Germline V gene sequence: CDR1 MNHEY, CDR2 SVGAGI.

The rearrangement links TRBV28 to TRBJ1-1, with D perhaps matching TRBD1 (5 bases). V was pared by 2 bases and J by 5 bases, with 6 bases between. CDR1 is MDHEN and CDR2 is SYDVKM in the germline V gene. The CDR3 spans 12 residues. CDR3 loop: CASSLRTTEAFF. The CDR3 DNA is TGTGCCAGCAGTTTAAGGACAACTGAAGCTTTCTTT.

The chain carries TRBV4-1 and TRBJ1-1; 7 positions match TRBD1. V was pared by 2 bases and J by 7 bases, with 7 bases of the junction left unmatched. This CDR3 spans 14 amino acids. CDR1 is MGHRA, CDR2 YSYEKL, per germline. CDR3 in amino acids: CASSQTRDRNEAFF. CDR3 nucleotide sequence: TGCGCCAGCAGCCAAACCCGGGACAGAAATGAAGCTTTCTTT.